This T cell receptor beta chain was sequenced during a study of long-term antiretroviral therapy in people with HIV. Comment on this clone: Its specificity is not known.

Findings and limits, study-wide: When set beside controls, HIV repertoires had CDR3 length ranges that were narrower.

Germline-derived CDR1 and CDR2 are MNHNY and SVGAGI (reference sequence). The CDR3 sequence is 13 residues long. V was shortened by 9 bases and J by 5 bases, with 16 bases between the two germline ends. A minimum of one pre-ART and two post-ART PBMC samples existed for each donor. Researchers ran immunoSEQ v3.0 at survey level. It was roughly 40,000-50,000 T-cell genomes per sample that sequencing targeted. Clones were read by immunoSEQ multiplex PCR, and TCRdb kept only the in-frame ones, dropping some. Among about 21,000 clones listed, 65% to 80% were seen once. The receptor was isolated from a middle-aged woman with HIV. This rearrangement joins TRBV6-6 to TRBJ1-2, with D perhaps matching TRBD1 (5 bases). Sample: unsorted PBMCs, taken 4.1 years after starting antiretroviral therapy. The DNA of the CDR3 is TGTGCCAGTACCGGGGGAGAGAGTTATGGCTACACCTTC. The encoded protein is CASTGGESYGYTF.